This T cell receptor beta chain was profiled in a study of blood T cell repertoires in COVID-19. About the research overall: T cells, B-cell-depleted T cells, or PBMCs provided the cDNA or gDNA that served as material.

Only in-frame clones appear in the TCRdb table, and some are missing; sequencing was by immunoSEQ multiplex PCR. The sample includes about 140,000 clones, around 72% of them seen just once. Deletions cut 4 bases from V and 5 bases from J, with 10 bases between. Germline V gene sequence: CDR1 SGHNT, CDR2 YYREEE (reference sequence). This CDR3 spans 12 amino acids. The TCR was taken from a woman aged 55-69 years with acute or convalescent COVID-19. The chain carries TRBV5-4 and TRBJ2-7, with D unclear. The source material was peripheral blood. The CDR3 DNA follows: TGTGCCAGCAGCGACACCTACAACGAGCAGTACTTC. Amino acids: CASSDTYNEQYF.